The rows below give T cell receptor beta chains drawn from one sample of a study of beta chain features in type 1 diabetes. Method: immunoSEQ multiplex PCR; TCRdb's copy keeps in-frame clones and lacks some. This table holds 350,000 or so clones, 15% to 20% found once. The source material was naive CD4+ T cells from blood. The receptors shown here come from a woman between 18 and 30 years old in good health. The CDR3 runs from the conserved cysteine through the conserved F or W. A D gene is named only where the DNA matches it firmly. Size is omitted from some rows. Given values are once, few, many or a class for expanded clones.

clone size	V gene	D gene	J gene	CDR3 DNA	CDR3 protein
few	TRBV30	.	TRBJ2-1	TGTGCCTGGAGGGGGGGTTTGGAGGAGCAGTTCTTC	CAWRGGLEEQFF
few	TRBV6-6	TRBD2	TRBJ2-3	TGTGCCAGCAGGCTAGCGGGCACAGATACGCAGTATTTT	CASRLAGTDTQYF
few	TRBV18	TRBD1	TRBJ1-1	TGTGCCAGCTCACCACCGGTGGTCAGGGGGACTGAAGCTTTCTTT	CASSPPVVRGTEAFF
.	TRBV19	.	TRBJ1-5	TGTGCCAGTAGTCTACGGACAGTTCAGCCCCAGCATTTT	CASSLRTVQPQHF
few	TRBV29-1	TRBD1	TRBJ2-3	TGCAGCGTTGTAGGCCAGGGGGTTAGCACAGATACGCAGTATTTT	CSVVGQGVSTDTQYF
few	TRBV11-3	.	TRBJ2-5	TGTGCCAGCAGCTCTCGGCAGGGGAGCGGTGAGACCCAGTACTTC	CASSSRQGSGETQYF
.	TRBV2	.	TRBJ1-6	TGTGCCAGCAGGCTTTGGGGGGGAAAGACTAATTCACCCCTCCACTTT	CASRLWGGKTNSPLHF
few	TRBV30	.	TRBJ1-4	TGTGCCTGTAGTCAGGGAGGAGATGAAAAACTGTTTTTT	CACSQGGDEKLFF
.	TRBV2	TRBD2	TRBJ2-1	TGTGCCAGCAGTGAAAGCTGGTCTAGCGGGAAGAATGAGCAGTTCTTC	CASSESWSSGKNEQFF
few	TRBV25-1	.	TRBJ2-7	TGTGCCAGCAGTGAAGCCGCCAGCTACGAGCAGTACTTC	CASSEAASYEQYF
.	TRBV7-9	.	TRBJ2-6	TGTGCCAGCAGCTTTACGGGGACTGGGGCCAACGTCCTGACTTTC	CASSFTGTGANVLTF
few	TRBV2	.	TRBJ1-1	TGTGCCAGCGGAATGGAGGGTTCCATGAACACTGAAGCTTTCTTT	CASGMEGSMNTEAFF
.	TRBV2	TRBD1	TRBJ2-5	TGTGCCAGCAGCTCACAGGGGTACCAAGAGACCCAGTACTTC	CASSSQGYQETQYF
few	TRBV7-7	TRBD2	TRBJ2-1	TGTGCTAGCAGCTTAACAGGACTAGCGGGAGGGAGTGAGCAGTTCTTC	CASSLTGLAGGSEQFF
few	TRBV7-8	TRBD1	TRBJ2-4	TGTGCCAGCAGCCCGACAGGGAACATTCAGTACTTC	CASSPTGNIQYF
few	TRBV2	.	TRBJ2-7	TGTGCCAGCAACGAGGACAGCTACGAGCAGTACTTC	CASNEDSYEQYF
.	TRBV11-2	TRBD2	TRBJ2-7	TGTGCCAGCAGCCCCCAGATAGGGAGGGGCGAGCAGTACTTC	CASSPQIGRGEQYF
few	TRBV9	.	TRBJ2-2	TGTGCCAGCAGCGTAGTTGTCGACACCGGGGAGCTGTTTTTT	CASSVVVDTGELFF
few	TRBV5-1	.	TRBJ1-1	TGCGCCAGCAGCTTCACAGAGCTGACTGAAGCTTTCTTT	CASSFTELTEAFF
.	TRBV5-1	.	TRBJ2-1	TGCGCCAGCAGCTTGGTGGGGACTCGCTCCTACAATGAGCAGTTCTTC	CASSLVGTRSYNEQFF
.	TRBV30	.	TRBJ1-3	TGTGCCTGGATCCCCCGGGTCTCTGGAAACACCATATATTTT	CAWIPRVSGNTIYF
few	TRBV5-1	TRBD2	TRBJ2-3	TGCGCCAGCAGCCGGGAGGGATACTCTAGCACAGATACGCAGTATTTT	CASSREGYSSTDTQYF
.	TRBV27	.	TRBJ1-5	TGTGCCAGCAGTTTAATAGGGGAACAGCCCCAGCATTTT	CASSLIGEQPQHF